Listed below are T cell receptor beta chains from one sample, sequenced in a study of immune evolution from preneoplasia to lung adenocarcinoma. Profiled with immunoSEQ multiplex PCR; TCRdb holds only in-frame clones, not every one. The table lists about 2,200 clones, 84% of them singletons. Sequenced material: FFPE lung adenocarcinoma in situ tissue. The receptors shown here come from a person aged 70 to 80 with lung adenocarcinoma. The CDR3 runs from the conserved cysteine through the conserved F or W. The D gene is left open where the match is weak. Clone size is stated in some rows and not others, as once, few, many or a class when expanded.

V: TRBV6-5
size: .
J: TRBJ1-1
D: .
DNA: TGTGCCAGCAGTTACGAGGGATACACTGAAGCTTTCTTT
CDR3: CASSYEGYTEAFF

V: TRBV7-2
size: .
J: TRBJ2-7
D: .
DNA: TGTGCCAGCAGCCTGGGACTCGAGCAGTACTTC
CDR3: CASSLGLEQYF

V: TRBV6-6
size: .
J: TRBJ1-3
D: .
DNA: TGTGCCAGCAGTTACTCGACTGTGGGGGCTGGAAACACCATATATTTT
CDR3: CASSYSTVGAGNTIYF

V: TRBV11-2
size: .
J: TRBJ2-1
D: TRBD2
DNA: TGTGCCAGCAGCCATTATAGCGGGAGTGGTGAGCAGTTCTTC
CDR3: CASSHYSGSGEQFF

V: TRBV19
size: .
J: TRBJ2-4
D: .
DNA: TGTGCCAGTAGTATATCGGCAGGCATCTTAGCCAAAAACATTCAGTACTTC
CDR3: CASSISAGILAKNIQYF

V: TRBV11-3
size: .
J: TRBJ2-1
D: TRBD2
DNA: TGTGCCAGCAGCTTCGGGGGACTAGGGGTATACAATGAGCAGTTCTTC
CDR3: CASSFGGLGVYNEQFF

V: TRBV5-4
size: .
J: TRBJ2-2
D: .
DNA: TGTGCCAGCAGCTTGGACATCGCGAACACCGGGGAGCTGTTTTTT
CDR3: CASSLDIANTGELFF

V: TRBV6-6
size: .
J: TRBJ1-3
D: .
DNA: TGTGCCAGCACTCACGGGGGGGCCGACGGAAACACCATATATTTT
CDR3: CASTHGGADGNTIYF

V: TRBV19
size: once
J: TRBJ2-3
D: TRBD1
DNA: TGTGCCAGTGTCCCCAGGGGGCTAGCCCACACAGATACGCAGTATTTT
CDR3: CASVPRGLAHTDTQYF

V: TRBV30
size: once
J: TRBJ1-4
D: .
DNA: TGTGCCTGGAGTGTAAGGCCAGAGTCCAATGAAAAACTGTTTTTT
CDR3: CAWSVRPESNEKLFF

V: TRBV10-3
size: .
J: TRBJ2-3
D: TRBD1
DNA: TGTGCCATCAGTGCCCCACAGGGGTCAACAGATACGCAGTATTTT
CDR3: CAISAPQGSTDTQYF

V: TRBV28
size: .
J: TRBJ1-1
D: .
DNA: TGTGCCAGCTACAGTCCAGGGAAGGATGGGACTGAAGCTTTCTTT
CDR3: CASYSPGKDGTEAFF

V: TRBV6-1
size: once
J: TRBJ1-4
D: TRBD1
DNA: TGTGCCAGCAGTGAAACAGGGGGCGGAGGTAATGAAAAACTGTTTTTT
CDR3: CASSETGGGGNEKLFF